This entry lists 18 T cell receptor beta chains sequenced from one sample in a study of cytomegalovirus exposure and HLA in healthy donors. 60 Vbeta and 13 Jbeta primers were used in PCR. Assay: immunoSEQ multiplex PCR; the TCRdb copy retains only in-frame clones and omits some. The table includes approximately 220,000 clones, over 75% detected once. Sequencing input: PBMCs. The origin of the receptors is a girl aged 2 to 9 in good health and CMV-seronegative.

The rearrangement uses TRBV25-1 and TRBJ1-2; D gene ambiguous. The V gene's germline CDR1 is MGHDK and CDR2 SYGVNS. CDR3 length: 13 amino acids. Trimming took off 4 bases at V and 8 bases at J, with 14 bases between the two ends. CDR3 sequence reads: CASSGPPVFGYTF. DNA of the CDR3: TGTGCCAGCAGTGGCCCCCCGGTATTCGGCTACACCTTC.

The chain recombines TRBV30 with TRBJ2-1, with TRBD1 matching 8 bases. CDR1 is GTSNPN and CDR2 is SVGIG in the germline V gene (reference sequence). CDR3 length equals 14 residues. V gave up 0 bases and J gave up 8 bases; unmatched junction bases: 6. The CDR3 nucleotides are TGTGCCTGGAGTGTCAGGGGGCAACTTTATGAGCAGTTCTTC. The encoded protein is CAWSVRGQLYEQFF. Variable domain in full (rest from reference TRBV30 and TRBJ2-1): SQTIHQWPATLVQPVGSPLSLECTVEGTSNPNLYWYRQAAGRGLQLLFYSVGIGQISSEVPQNLSASRPQDRQFILSSKKLLLSDSGFYLCAWSVRGQLYEQFFGPGTRLTVL.

The J gene is TRBJ2-5, the V gene TRBV7-9; D gene unclear. V was clipped by 1 base and J by 3 bases, with 6 bases between them. Germline CDR1 reads SEHNR; CDR2 reads FQNEAQ (reference sequence). CDR3 length: 13 amino acids. CDR3 sequence (DNA): TGTGCCAGCAGCTTAGGGGCTAAAGAGACCCAGTACTTC. As protein: CASSLGAKETQYF. Combining the CDR3 with reference TRBV7-9 and TRBJ2-5 gives the whole variable domain DTGVSQNPRHKITKRGQNVTFRCDPISEHNRLYWYRQTLGQGPEFLTYFQNEAQLEKSRLLSDRFSAERPKGSFSTLEIQRTEQGDSAMYLCASSLGAKETQYFGPGTRLLVL.

A note on this clone: An end of the junction does not agree with germline; a read error may underlie this. The J gene is TRBJ1-5, the V gene TRBV19, with a possible D match to TRBD1 (6 bases). Germline CDR1 LNHDA, CDR2 SQIVND (reference sequence). The CDR3 loop spans 14 amino acids. CDR3 coding DNA: TGTGCCAGTAGTCTAGAACAGGGAAATCAGCCCCAGCATTTT. It encodes CASSLEQGNQPQHF.

In its sample, this clone was seen a few times. V and J are TRBV4-2 and TRBJ1-1, with a possible D match to TRBD1 (6 bases). CDR1 and CDR2 (germline): LGHNA, YNFKEQ. This CDR3 spans 15 amino acids. V was shortened by 0 bases and J by 7 bases, with 15 bases between the two germline ends. The CDR3 spells CASSQDLGGFGEAFF. As DNA, the CDR3 is TGTGCCAGCAGCCAAGATTTAGGGGGATTTGGTGAAGCTTTCTTT.

This chain joins TRBV5-1 and TRBJ2-1; 10 nucleotides line up with TRBD2. The CDR3 has 15 residues. J was trimmed by 2 bases and V by 4 bases; bases with no gene match: 3. Looked up from germline, CDR1 is SGHRS and CDR2 is YFSETQ. The chain's CDR3 is CASSPLAGAYNEQFF. CDR3 coding DNA: TGCGCCAGCAGCCCCCTAGCGGGAGCCTACAATGAGCAGTTCTTC.

The chain couples TRBV11-3 to TRBJ2-2; D not resolved. The germline gives CDR1 SGHNT, CDR2 YENEEA. Trimming stripped 1 base from V and 4 bases from J, with 10 bases between. The CDR3 consists of 15 residues. CDR3 region: CASSLGGSSTGELFF. The CDR3 DNA reads TGTGCCAGCAGCTTAGGCGGTTCCTCCACCGGGGAGCTGTTTTTT.

The CDR3: CASSPKDRGPADTQYF. Written as DNA, the CDR3 is TGTGCCAGCAGCCCGAAGGACAGGGGGCCGGCAGATACGCAGTATTTT. The chain uses TRBV5-4 and TRBJ2-3, with TRBD1 matching over 11 bases. CDR1 and CDR2 (germline): SGHNT, YYREEE (reference sequence). The CDR3 runs 16 residues. The V gene end was trimmed by 4 bases and the J gene end by 4 bases; junction bases not matched to a gene: 8. Full variable domain (remainder filled in from reference TRBV5-4 and TRBJ2-3): ETGVTQSPTHLIKTRGQQVTLRCSSQSGHNTVSWYQQALGQGPQFIFQYYREEENGRGNFPPRFSGLQFPNYSSELNVNALELDDSALYLCASSPKDRGPADTQYFGPGTRLTVL.

The chain is built from TRBV5-4 and TRBJ1-1; 7 bases fit TRBD1. The CDR3 runs to 12 residues. J gave up 7 bases and V 4 bases, and 4 bases lay outside the gene matches. Germline values: CDR1 SGHNT, CDR2 YYREEE (reference sequence). DNA for the CDR3: TGTGCCAGCAGCCATGGGACAGATGAAGCTTTCTTT. This sequence encodes CASSHGTDEAFF.

This chain joins TRBV7-9 and TRBJ2-5; 8 nucleotides align to TRBD1. This CDR3 contains 16 residues. V was clipped by 0 bases and J by 5 bases; unmatched bases: 8. The germline gives CDR1 SEHNR, CDR2 FQNEAQ (reference sequence). DNA for the CDR3: TGTGCCAGCAGCTTAGCGAGGCAGGGGGCATGGGAGACCCAGTACTTC. It is translated as CASSLARQGAWETQYF.

V and J are TRBV11-2 and TRBJ1-2, with D perhaps matching TRBD1 (5 bases). There are 14 residues in the CDR3. Deletions cut 4 bases from V and 3 bases from J, with 12 bases between. Germline V gene lookup returns CDR1 SGHAT and CDR2 FQNNGV. The CDR3 loop reads CASSYSDSHYGYTF. Here the CDR3 DNA reads TGTGCCAGCAGCTACTCCGACAGCCACTATGGCTACACCTTC.

DNA for the CDR3: TGTGCTGAGCGGTGGGGTCTAGGGTCCTACGAGCAGTACTTC. Its translation: CAERWGLGSYEQYF. The rearrangement links TRBV7-9 to TRBJ2-5, with D possibly TRBD2 on 5 matching bases. TRBJ2-7 matches the DNA end more closely, so the J call is doubtful. Germline V gene sequence: CDR1 SEHNR, CDR2 FQNEAQ (reference sequence). This CDR3 has 14 amino acids.

The V and J genes are TRBV6-1 and TRBJ1-3; D is unclear. Germline V gene data show CDR1 as MNHNS and CDR2 as SASEGT. Trimming left V 5 bases short and J 3 bases short, with 11 bases between. CDR3 size: 14 residues. The CDR3 DNA sequence: TGTGCCAGCAGTCCAATTCGGGGTGGAAACACCATATATTTT. Translating it yields CASSPIRGGNTIYF.

This chain connects TRBV14 to TRBJ1-1; 7 bases fit TRBD1. This CDR3 region has 15 residues. V was clipped by 7 bases and J by 0 bases; unmatched bases: 8. Germline V gene lookup returns CDR1 SGHDN and CDR2 FVKESK. CDR3 coding DNA: TGTGCCAGCACCCGACAGGGAAAGATGAACACTGAAGCTTTCTTT. It codes for CASTRQGKMNTEAFF.

This chain links TRBV30 with TRBJ2-1; D not resolved. The germline gives CDR1 GTSNPN, CDR2 SVGIG (reference sequence). This CDR3 is built from 12 residues. The V end was cut by 1 base, the J end by 9 bases, with 10 bases between. DNA for the CDR3: TGTGCCTGGAGTGCCGTCGGTGGTGAGCAGTTCTTC. Translated: CAWSAVGGEQFF.

J is TRBJ2-7 and V is TRBV18, with D possibly being TRBD1 (5 bases). CDR1 KGHSH and CDR2 LQKENI come from the germline V gene. Between the trimmed V and J ends, which lost 3 bases and 6 bases, there was a span of 9 bases. The CDR3 loop spans 12 amino acids. CDR3 DNA sequence: TGTGCCAGCTCACCCTTACAGGCCGAGCAGTACTTC. Translated: CASSPLQAEQYF.

The V gene is TRBV5-1, the J gene TRBJ2-7; the D gene is possibly TRBD1 (6 bases). Germline V gene sequence: CDR1 SGHRS, CDR2 YFSETQ. V was clipped by 0 bases and J by 7 bases, with 14 bases between them. CDR3 length equals 14 residues. The CDR3 nucleotides read TGCGCCAGCAGCTTGGCCTTGAGCCAGGGGGAGCAGTACTTC. This encodes CASSLALSQGEQYF.

The chain recombines TRBV7-9 with TRBJ2-7, with D unclear. CDR1 is SEHNR and CDR2 is FQNEAQ in the germline V gene (reference sequence). The CDR3 is 11 amino acids. Trimming took 5 bases from V and 6 from J, leaving 8 bases between them. CDR3 nucleotide sequence: TGTGCCAGCAGCCAGATCTCCGAGCAGTACTTC. Its translation: CASSQISEQYF.